Ten or more counts support the clone carrying this T cell receptor (beta chain). Antigen: not known. The patients, who had no history of other malignancies and had received no prior chemotherapy or radiotherapy, were all found to be node-negative on CT and PET/CT. Genomic DNA was the source, and TCR beta CDR3 was amplified from it by two-round multiplex PCR. Every TRBV and TRBJ gene had its own specific primer in first-round PCR. One entry per CDR3 protein results from TCRdb running MiXCR on the multiplex PCR reads. Among some 14,000 distinct CDR3 sequences listed, around 50% were seen once. Germline loops: CDR1 SGHAT, CDR2 FQDESV (reference sequence). The CDR3 has 13 residues. Germline trimming cut 5 bases from V and 2 bases from J; bases unmatched to any gene: 1. The sample is drawn from a study of prognosis after radiotherapy for stage I lung cancer. About the study: Stereotactic body radiotherapy was given without concurrent therapy, and no patient received both at once.

Study-level findings and limits: Patients with distant metastases had lower Shannon entropy after stereotactic body radiation therapy. Gene usage, both TRBV and TRBJ, reportedly differed between patients with metastases and patients without them.

The rearrangement joins TRBV11-1 to TRBJ2-7; TRBD1 matches at 9 bases. The sequencing here drew on PBMCs, taken before or after stereotactic body radiation therapy (not recorded which). This TCR was sampled from a donor over 45 with non-small cell lung cancer. CDR3 amino acids: CASSRDRAYEQYF. CDR3 nucleotides: TGTGCCAGCAGCCGGGACAGGGCCTACGAGCAGTACTTC.